The 8 T cell receptor beta chains below come from one sample, sequenced in a study of cytomegalovirus exposure and HLA in healthy donors. The protocol was immunoSEQ multiplex PCR, while the TCRdb copy is restricted to in-frame clones and leaves out a portion. The sample holds under 65,000 clones, over 85% seen once. The sample was PBMCs. The origin of the receptors is a woman under 30 in good health and CMV-seropositive.

The chain joins TRBV19 to TRBJ2-1; a weak D match, TRBD1 (5 bases). The CDR3 sequence is 13 residues long. Germline loops: CDR1 LNHDA, CDR2 SQIVND (reference sequence). The germline V and J ends were trimmed by 3 bases and 6 bases, with 9 bases remaining between them. The CDR3 DNA follows: TGTGCCAGTAGTATCTCCAGGGCCAATGAGCAGTTCTTC. This encodes CASSISRANEQFF.

In its sample, this clone was seen once. The CDR3 nucleotides are TGTGCCAGCAGCTTAGATCGCGAGACAGGGGCTTTCTTT. Its protein product is CASSLDRETGAFF. The chain uses TRBV11-2 and TRBJ1-1; 7 nucleotides match TRBD1. The CDR3 length is 13 residues. The trim removed 0 bases at V and 11 bases at J, leaving 6 bases unmatched. Germline CDR1 reads SGHAT; CDR2 reads FQNNGV.

This chain uses TRBV9 with TRBJ2-3, with a possible D match to TRBD1 (5 bases). The CDR3 totals 17 residues. The V and J ends lost 0 bases and 0 bases respectively, with 14 bases between them. Germline V gene sequence: CDR1 SGDLS, CDR2 YYNGEE. CDR3 region: CASSVEAGKGSTDTQYF. As DNA, the CDR3 is TGTGCCAGCAGCGTAGAGGCAGGCAAGGGGAGCACAGATACGCAGTATTTT. Using reference TRBV9 and TRBJ2-3 for the parts outside the CDR3, the full variable domain is DSGVTQTPKHLITATGQRVTLRCSPRSGDLSVYWYQQSLDQGLQFLIQYYNGEERAKGNILERFSAQQFPDLHSELNLSSLELGDSALYFCASSVEAGKGSTDTQYFGPGTRLTVL.

The chain uses TRBV9 and TRBJ2-2, with 8 positions matching TRBD1. CDR1 is SGDLS, CDR2 YYNGEE, per germline. The CDR3 runs to 16 residues. Losses at the gene ends were 4 bases for V and 6 bases for J; bases not matched to a gene: 11. The CDR3 DNA follows: TGTGCCAGCAGCCCCCGCCGGGACAGGTATCCCGGGGAGCTGTTTTTT. Protein sequence: CASSPRRDRYPGELFF. The full variable domain, its missing parts supplied by reference TRBV9 and TRBJ2-2, is DSGVTQTPKHLITATGQRVTLRCSPRSGDLSVYWYQQSLDQGLQFLIQYYNGEERAKGNILERFSAQQFPDLHSELNLSSLELGDSALYFCASSPRRDRYPGELFFGEGSRLTVL.

This chain links TRBV11-2 with TRBJ2-1, with 13 bases aligning to TRBD2. With 5 bases clipped from V and 8 bases from J, the junction kept 9 bases outside the gene matches. Germline CDR1 and CDR2: SGHAT and FQNNGV. CDR3 length equals 16 residues. The CDR3 here is CASSPRGLAGSHEQFF. Here the CDR3 DNA reads TGTGCCAGCAGCCCCCGGGGACTAGCGGGAAGCCATGAGCAGTTCTTC.

This chain connects TRBV18 to TRBJ2-3; D is ambiguous. Per the germline V gene, CDR1 is KGHSH and CDR2 is LQKENI. This CDR3 is built from 14 residues. The germline V and J ends were trimmed by 5 bases and 4 bases, with 13 bases remaining between them. The CDR3 protein is CASSSPGGADTQYF. CDR3 sequence (DNA): TGTGCCAGCTCATCCCCCGGTGGAGCAGATACGCAGTATTTT.

V is TRBV30 and J is TRBJ2-7, with 7 bases lining up with TRBD1. This CDR3 contains 14 residues. Germline lookup yields CDR1 GTSNPN and CDR2 SVGIG (reference sequence). Germline trimming cut 4 bases from V and 2 bases from J; bases unmatched to any gene: 8. CDR3 sequence reads: CAWTNWDSPYEQYF. In nucleotides, the CDR3 is TGTGCCTGGACTAACTGGGACAGCCCCTACGAGCAGTACTTC.

This chain joins TRBV6-1 and TRBJ1-1, with a possible D match to TRBD1 (5 bases). The CDR3 is made up of 14 amino acids. From germline, CDR1 is MNHNS and CDR2 SASEGT. Trimming took 5 bases from V and 7 from J, leaving 17 bases between them. In DNA, the CDR3 is TGTGCCAGCAGTTTCGCGGGGGAGCAAAGTGAAGCTTTCTTT. Translated: CASSFAGEQSEAFF.